The table lists the clone carrying this T cell receptor beta chain with many counts. This sample was taken from a study of response to subunit inactivated influenza vaccine. Each CDR3 protein gets one entry after TCRdb re-called the RT-PCR reads with MiXCR. The table shows fewer than 550,000 distinct CDR3 sequences, with less than 30% occurring only once. Trimming removed 0 bases at V and 0 bases at J, with 9 bases between. The CDR3 is 15 amino acids. Germline CDR1 and CDR2: GTSNPN and SVGIG (reference sequence). The sequence was collected from a man aged 50-59 years who received an inactivated influenza vaccine. The sample in question was CD4+ T cells sorted from PBMCs, obtained 5 to 6 days after vaccination. V gene TRBV30 combines with J gene TRBJ2-1; D may be TRBD2 (6 bases). The CDR3 bases are TGTGCCTGGAGTGTAGGGAGGAGCTCCTACAATGAGCAGTTCTTC. Amino acids: CAWSVGRSSYNEQFF.